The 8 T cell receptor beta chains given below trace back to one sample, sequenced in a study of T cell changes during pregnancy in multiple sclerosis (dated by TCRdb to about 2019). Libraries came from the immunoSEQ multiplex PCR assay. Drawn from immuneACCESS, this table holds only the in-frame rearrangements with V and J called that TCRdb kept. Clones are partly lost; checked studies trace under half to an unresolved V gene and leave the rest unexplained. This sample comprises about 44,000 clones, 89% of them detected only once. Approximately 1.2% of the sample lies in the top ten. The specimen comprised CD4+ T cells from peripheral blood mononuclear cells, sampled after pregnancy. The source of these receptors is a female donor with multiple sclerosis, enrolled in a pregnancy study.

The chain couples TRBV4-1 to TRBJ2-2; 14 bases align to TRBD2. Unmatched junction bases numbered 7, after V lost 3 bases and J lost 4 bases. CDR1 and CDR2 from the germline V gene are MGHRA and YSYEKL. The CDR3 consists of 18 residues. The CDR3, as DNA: TGCGCCAGCAGCCAGGGGACTAGCGGGAGTGCGGTCACCGGGGAGCTGTTTTTT. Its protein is CASSQGTSGSAVTGELFF.

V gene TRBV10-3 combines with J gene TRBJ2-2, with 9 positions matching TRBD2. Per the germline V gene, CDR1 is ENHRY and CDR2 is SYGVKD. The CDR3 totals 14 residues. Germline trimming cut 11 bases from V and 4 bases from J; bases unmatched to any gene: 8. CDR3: CAAAGTSPTGELFF. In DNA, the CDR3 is TGTGCCGCCGCCGGGACTAGCCCCACCGGGGAGCTGTTTTTT.

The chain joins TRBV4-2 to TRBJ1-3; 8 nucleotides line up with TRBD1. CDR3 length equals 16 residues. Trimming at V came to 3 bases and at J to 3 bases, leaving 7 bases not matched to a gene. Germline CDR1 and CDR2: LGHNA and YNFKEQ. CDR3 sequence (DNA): TGTGCCAGCAGCCAGGAACCAGGGGGCTTTGGAAACACCATATATTTT. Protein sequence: CASSQEPGGFGNTIYF.

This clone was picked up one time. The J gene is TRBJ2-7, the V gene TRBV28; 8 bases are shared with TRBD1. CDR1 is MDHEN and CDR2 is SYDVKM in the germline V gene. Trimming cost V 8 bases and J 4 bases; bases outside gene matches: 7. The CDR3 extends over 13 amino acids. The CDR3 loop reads CASGKTGAYEQYF. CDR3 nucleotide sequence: TGTGCCAGCGGAAAGACAGGGGCGTACGAGCAGTACTTC.

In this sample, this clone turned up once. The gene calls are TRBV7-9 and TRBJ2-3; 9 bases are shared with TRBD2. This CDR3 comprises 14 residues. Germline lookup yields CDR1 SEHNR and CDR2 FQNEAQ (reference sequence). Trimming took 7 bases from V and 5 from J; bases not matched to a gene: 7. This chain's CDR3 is CASKGLAGEDTQYF. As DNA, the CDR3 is TGTGCCAGCAAGGGATTAGCGGGAGAAGATACGCAGTATTTT.

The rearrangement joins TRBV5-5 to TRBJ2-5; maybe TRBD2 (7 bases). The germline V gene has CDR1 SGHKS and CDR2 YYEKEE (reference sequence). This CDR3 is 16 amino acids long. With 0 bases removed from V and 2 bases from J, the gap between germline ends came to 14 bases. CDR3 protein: CASSLGVGGPQETQYF. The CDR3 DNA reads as TGTGCCAGCAGCTTGGGGGTCGGGGGGCCTCAAGAGACCCAGTACTTC.

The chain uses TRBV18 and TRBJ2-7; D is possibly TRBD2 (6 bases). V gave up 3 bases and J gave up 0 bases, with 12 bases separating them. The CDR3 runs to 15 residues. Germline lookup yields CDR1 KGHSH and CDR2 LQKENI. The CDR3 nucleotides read TGTGCCAGCTCACCGGAGACTAGGGCCTCCTACGAGCAGTACTTC. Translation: CASSPETRASYEQYF.

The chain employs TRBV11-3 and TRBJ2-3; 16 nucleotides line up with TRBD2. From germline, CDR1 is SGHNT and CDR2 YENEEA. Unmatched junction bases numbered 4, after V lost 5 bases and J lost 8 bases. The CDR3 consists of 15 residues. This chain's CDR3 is CASSRGLAGGPTQYF. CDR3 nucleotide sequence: TGTGCCAGCAGCCGGGGACTAGCGGGAGGGCCTACGCAGTATTTT.